Presented here are 8 T cell receptor beta chains from one specimen sequenced in a study of PD-1 blockade in classical Hodgkin lymphoma. Described time point: cycle 4 day 1 (C4D1), after 6 weeks of nivolumab. With no exception, relapse followed autologous stem cell transplantation in all patients, and brentuximab vedotin exposure varied. Generated by immunoSEQ multiplex PCR, the TCRdb table keeps only in-frame clones and is missing some. The sample lists tens of thousands of clones, around 80% occurring once. Sequenced material: peripheral blood mononuclear cells (PBMCs), taken before the fourth cycle of nivolumab. The receptors come from a human donor with classical Hodgkin lymphoma.

This chain uses TRBV19 with TRBJ1-3, with 9 bases aligning to TRBD1. Germline V gene sequence: CDR1 LNHDA, CDR2 SQIVND (reference sequence). The CDR3 contains 16 residues. Trimming removed 6 bases from V and 3 bases from J; junction bases left unmatched: 9. This CDR3 is CASRRGQGTNGNTIYF. CDR3 in DNA: TGTGCCAGTAGAAGGGGACAGGGCACTAATGGAAACACCATATATTTT.

CDR3 amino acids: CASSLDAGDPEKLFF. CDR3 in DNA: TGCGCCAGCAGCTTGGACGCAGGGGACCCTGAAAAACTGTTTTTT. The chain recombines TRBV5-1 with TRBJ1-4; TRBD1 might be the D (6 bases). The germline CDR1 and CDR2 sequences are SGHRS and YFSETQ. With 0 bases removed from V and 7 bases from J, the gap between germline ends came to 13 bases. CDR3 size: 15 residues.

A few counts support this clone. The rearrangement uses TRBV5-6 and TRBJ1-4, with 7 bases that match TRBD1. From germline, CDR1 is SGHDT and CDR2 YYEEEE. The trim removed 5 bases at V and 8 bases at J, leaving 12 bases unmatched. The CDR3 is made up of 15 amino acids. CDR3 loop: CASSLNRGGWEKLFF. DNA of the CDR3: TGTGCCAGCAGTTTAAACAGGGGCGGTTGGGAAAAACTGTTTTTT.

V gene TRBV7-8 combines with J gene TRBJ1-3; no reliable D call. With 3 bases removed from V and 3 bases from J, the gap between germline ends came to 0 bases. This CDR3 has 11 amino acids. Germline V CDR1 and CDR2: SGHVS, FQNEAQ. In nucleotides, the CDR3 is TGTGCCAGCAGCTTTGGAAACACCATATATTTT. It yields the protein CASSFGNTIYF.

V and J are TRBV2 and TRBJ2-1; 7 bases are a match to TRBD2. From germline, CDR1 is SNHLY and CDR2 FYNNEI. This CDR3 contains 13 residues. With V trimmed by 5 bases and J by 3 bases, 1 base remained unmatched. The CDR3 region is CASSTSDYNEQFF. CDR3 DNA sequence: TGTGCCAGCAGTACTAGCGACTACAATGAGCAGTTCTTC.

CDR3 residues: CASSGSLAGPQFF. CDR3 coding DNA: TGTGCCAGCAGTGGCTCACTAGCGGGGCCGCAGTTCTTC. The chain uses TRBV27 and TRBJ2-1; the match to TRBD2 covers 10 bases. Germline assignment: CDR1 MNHEY and CDR2 SMNVEV (reference sequence). The CDR3 runs 13 residues. The V and J ends lost 5 bases and 12 bases, in that order; junction bases with no gene match: 7.

This clone was detected a few times. V is TRBV21-1 and J is TRBJ2-2; TRBD1, as called in the table, went unchecked against the DNA. TRBV21-1 is deemed a pseudogene. This CDR3 contains 15 residues. For the CDR3, the DNA is TGTGCCAGCAGCACGACAGGGTCTACGGCCGGGGAGCTGTTTTTT. Protein sequence: CASSTTGSTAGELFF.

V is TRBV19 and J is TRBJ2-5; D is perhaps TRBD2 (5 bases). CDR1 is LNHDA and CDR2 is SQIVND in the germline V gene (reference sequence). Trimming left V 5 bases short and J 4 bases short, with 14 bases between. This CDR3 is built from 14 residues. The CDR3 coding sequence is TGTGCCAGTAGTCTTAGCGCCCTGGGAGAGACCCAGTACTTC. Amino acid sequence: CASSLSALGETQYF.